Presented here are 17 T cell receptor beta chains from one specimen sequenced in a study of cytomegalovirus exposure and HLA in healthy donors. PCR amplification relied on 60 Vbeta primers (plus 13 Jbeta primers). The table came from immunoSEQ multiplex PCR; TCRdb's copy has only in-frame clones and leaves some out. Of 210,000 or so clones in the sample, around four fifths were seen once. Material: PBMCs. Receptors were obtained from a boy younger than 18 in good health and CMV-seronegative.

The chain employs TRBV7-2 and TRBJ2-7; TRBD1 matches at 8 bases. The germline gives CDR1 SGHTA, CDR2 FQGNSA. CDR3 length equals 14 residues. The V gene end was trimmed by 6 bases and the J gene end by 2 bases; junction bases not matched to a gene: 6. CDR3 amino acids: CASSDRGNAYEQYF. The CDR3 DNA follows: TGTGCCAGCAGTGACAGGGGAAACGCCTACGAGCAGTACTTC.

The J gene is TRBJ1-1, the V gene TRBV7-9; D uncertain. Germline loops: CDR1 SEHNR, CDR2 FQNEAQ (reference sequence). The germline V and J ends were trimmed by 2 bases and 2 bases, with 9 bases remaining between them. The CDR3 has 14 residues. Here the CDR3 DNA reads TGTGCCAGCAGCTTATCTTACTTTAACACTGAAGCTTTCTTT. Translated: CASSLSYFNTEAFF.

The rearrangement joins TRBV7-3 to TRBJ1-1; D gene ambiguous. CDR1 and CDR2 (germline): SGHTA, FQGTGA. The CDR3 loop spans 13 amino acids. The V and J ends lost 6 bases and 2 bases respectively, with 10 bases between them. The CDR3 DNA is TGTGCCAGCAGGTTTACAGAAAACACTGAAGCTTTCTTT. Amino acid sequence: CASRFTENTEAFF. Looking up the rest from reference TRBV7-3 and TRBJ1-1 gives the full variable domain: GAGVSQTPSNKVTEKGKYVELRCDPISGHTALYWYRQSLGQGPEFLIYFQGTGAADDSGLPNDRFFAVRPEGSVSTLKIQRTERGDSAVYLCASRFTENTEAFFGQGTRLTVV.

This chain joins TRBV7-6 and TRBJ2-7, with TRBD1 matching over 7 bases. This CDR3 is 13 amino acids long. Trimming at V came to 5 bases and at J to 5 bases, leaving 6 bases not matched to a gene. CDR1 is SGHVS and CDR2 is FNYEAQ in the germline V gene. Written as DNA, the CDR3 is TGTGCCAGCAGCGGATACAGGGGCCACGAGCAGTACTTC. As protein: CASSGYRGHEQYF.

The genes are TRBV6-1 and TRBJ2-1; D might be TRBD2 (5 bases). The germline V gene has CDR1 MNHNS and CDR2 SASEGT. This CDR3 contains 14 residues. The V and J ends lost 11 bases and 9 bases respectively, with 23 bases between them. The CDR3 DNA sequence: TGTGCCGGTAGCCCCCATTTCCAAGAGGGTGAGCAGTTCTTC. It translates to CAGSPHFQEGEQFF.

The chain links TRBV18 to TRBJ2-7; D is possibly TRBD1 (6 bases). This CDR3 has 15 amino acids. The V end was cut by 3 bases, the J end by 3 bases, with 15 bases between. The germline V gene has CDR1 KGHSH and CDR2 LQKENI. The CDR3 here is CASSPVRGQHYEQYF. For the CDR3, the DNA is TGTGCCAGCTCACCCGTGAGAGGACAGCACTACGAGCAGTACTTC.

This CDR3 reads CASSPPTGTNTEAFF. In DNA form, the CDR3 reads TGTGCCAGCAGTCCGCCGACAGGGACGAACACTGAAGCTTTCTTT. The gene calls are TRBV6-5 and TRBJ1-1; TRBD1 matches 7 bases. With V trimmed by 5 bases and J by 1 base, 7 bases remained unmatched. Germline V gene lookup returns CDR1 MNHEY and CDR2 SVGAGI. This CDR3 is built from 15 residues.

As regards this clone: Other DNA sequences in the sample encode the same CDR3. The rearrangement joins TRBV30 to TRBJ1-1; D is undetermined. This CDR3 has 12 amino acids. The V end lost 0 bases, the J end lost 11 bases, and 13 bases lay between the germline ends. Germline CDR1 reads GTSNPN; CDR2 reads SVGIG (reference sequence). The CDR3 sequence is CAWSVRGRKAFF. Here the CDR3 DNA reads TGTGCCTGGAGTGTACGAGGGCGTAAGGCTTTCTTT.

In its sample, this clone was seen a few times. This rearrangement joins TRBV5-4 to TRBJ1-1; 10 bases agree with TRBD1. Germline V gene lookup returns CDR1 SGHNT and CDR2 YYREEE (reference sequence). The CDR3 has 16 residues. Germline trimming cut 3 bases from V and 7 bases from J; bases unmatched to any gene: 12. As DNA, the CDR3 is TGTGCCAGCAGCTGGGACAGGGGCAGGGTTTACGGTGAAGCTTTCTTT. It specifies CASSWDRGRVYGEAFF.

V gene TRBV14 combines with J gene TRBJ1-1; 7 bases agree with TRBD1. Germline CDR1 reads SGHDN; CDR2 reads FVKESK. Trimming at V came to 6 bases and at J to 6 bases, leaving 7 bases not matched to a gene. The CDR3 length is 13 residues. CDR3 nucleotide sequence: TGTGCCAGCAGTTACGACAGGGATGCTGAAGCTTTCTTT. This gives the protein CASSYDRDAEAFF.

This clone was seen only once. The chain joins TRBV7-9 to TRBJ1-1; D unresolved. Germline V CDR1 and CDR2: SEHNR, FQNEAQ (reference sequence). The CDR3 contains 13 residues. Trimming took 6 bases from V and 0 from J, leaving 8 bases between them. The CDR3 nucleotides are TGTGCCAGCAGTTTTCTCCTGAACACTGAAGCTTTCTTT. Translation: CASSFLLNTEAFF.

CDR3 in DNA: TGTGCCAGCACCCGGACTAGCGGCCTCAAGTCGGATACGCAGTATTTT. This encodes CASTRTSGLKSDTQYF. This chain connects TRBV5-6 to TRBJ2-3, with TRBD2 identical over 10 bases. This CDR3 comprises 16 residues. In germline, CDR1 is SGHDT, CDR2 YYEEEE. Unmatched junction bases numbered 13, after V lost 6 bases and J lost 6 bases.

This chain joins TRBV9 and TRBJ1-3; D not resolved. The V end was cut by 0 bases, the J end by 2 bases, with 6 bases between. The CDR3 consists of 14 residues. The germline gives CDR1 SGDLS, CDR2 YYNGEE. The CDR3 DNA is TGTGCCAGCAGCGTAGGAGGGACTGGAAACACCATATATTTT. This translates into CASSVGGTGNTIYF.

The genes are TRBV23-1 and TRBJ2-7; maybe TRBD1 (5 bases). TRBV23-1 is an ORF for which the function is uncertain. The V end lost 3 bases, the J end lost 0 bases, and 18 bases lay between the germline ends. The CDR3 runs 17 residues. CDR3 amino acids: CASSHPLARVLSYEQYF. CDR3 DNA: TGCGCCAGCAGTCACCCCCTTGCCAGGGTTCTCTCCTACGAGCAGTACTTC.

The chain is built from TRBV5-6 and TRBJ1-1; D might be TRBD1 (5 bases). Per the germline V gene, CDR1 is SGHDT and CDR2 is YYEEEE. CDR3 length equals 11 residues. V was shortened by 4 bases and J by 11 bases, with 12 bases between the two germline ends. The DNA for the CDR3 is TGTGCCAGCAGCCTGCGGGGCTGGGCTTTCTTT. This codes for CASSLRGWAFF.

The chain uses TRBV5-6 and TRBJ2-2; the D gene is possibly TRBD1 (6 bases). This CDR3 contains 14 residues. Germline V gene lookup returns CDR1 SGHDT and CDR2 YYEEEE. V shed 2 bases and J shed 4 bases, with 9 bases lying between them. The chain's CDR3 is CASSLDRITGELFF. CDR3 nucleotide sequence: TGTGCCAGCAGCTTAGACAGGATCACCGGGGAGCTGTTTTTT.

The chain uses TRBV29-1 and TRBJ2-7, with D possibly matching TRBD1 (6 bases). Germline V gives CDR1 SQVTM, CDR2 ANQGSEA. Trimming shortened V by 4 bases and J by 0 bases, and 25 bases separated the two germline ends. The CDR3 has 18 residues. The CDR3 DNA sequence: TGCAGCGTTGTGGGTGGACAGACGTCCGGGACATCCTCCTACGAGCAGTACTTC. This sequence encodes CSVVGGQTSGTSSYEQYF.